A single sample gave rise to the 23 T cell receptor beta chains below, sequenced in a study of control samples from healthy donors and cancer patients. Sequencing was performed with immunoSEQ multiplex PCR; in TCRdb, only in-frame clones are kept and a portion is missing. The data hold tens of thousands of clones, with around 93% observed a single time. Sequencing was performed on PBMCs. Receptors were obtained from a woman aged 35 to 49 with head and neck cancer.

V and J are TRBV5-4 and TRBJ1-1; D is undetermined. This CDR3 is 14 amino acids long. CDR1 and CDR2 (germline): SGHNT, YYREEE (reference sequence). Trimming removed 1 base from V and 4 bases from J, with 11 bases in between. The chain's CDR3 is CASSLSSVLTEAFF. As DNA, the CDR3 is TGTGCCAGCAGCTTGTCATCAGTGCTCACTGAAGCTTTCTTT.

This clone occurred once. The CDR3 reads CASSPWGRVAEAFF. Written as DNA, the CDR3 is TGTGCCAGCTCACCATGGGGGCGCGTGGCTGAAGCTTTCTTT. This chain connects TRBV18 to TRBJ1-1; maybe TRBD1 (6 bases). CDR3 size: 14 residues. The germline V and J ends were trimmed by 2 bases and 6 bases, with 13 bases remaining between them. CDR1 KGHSH and CDR2 LQKENI come from the germline V gene. The variable domain in full, with the rest retrieved from reference TRBV18 and TRBJ1-1, is NAGVMQNPRHLVRRRGQEARLRCSPMKGHSHVYWYRQLPEEGLKFMVYLQKENIIDESGMPKERFSAEFPKEGPSILRIQQVVRGDSAAYFCASSPWGRVAEAFFGQGTRLTVV.

This clone was seen only once. This rearrangement joins TRBV18 to TRBJ1-2; tentative D call: TRBD1 (6 bases). Trimming cost V 3 bases and J 6 bases, with 8 bases left between them. The CDR3 consists of 12 residues. Germline V gene sequence: CDR1 KGHSH, CDR2 LQKENI. The CDR3 loop reads CASSPRGHGYTF. CDR3 nucleotide sequence: TGTGCCAGCTCACCTCGGGGGCATGGCTACACCTTC.

This chain connects TRBV4-1 to TRBJ2-5, with D perhaps given as TRBD1 or TRBD2 (7 bases each). Germline V gene sequence: CDR1 MGHRA, CDR2 YSYEKL. Trimming pared 1 base from V and 5 bases from J, leaving 14 bases between. This CDR3 comprises 15 residues. CDR3: CASSQGRQGGETQYF. Written as DNA, the CDR3 is TGCGCCAGCAGCCAAGGAAGACAGGGAGGGGAGACCCAGTACTTC.

This sequence joins TRBV11-2 and TRBJ2-1, with 15 bases fitting TRBD2. Germline V gene lookup returns CDR1 SGHAT and CDR2 FQNNGV. With 3 bases clipped from V and 15 bases from J, the junction kept 6 bases outside the gene matches. The CDR3 consists of 14 residues. The CDR3: CASSLGLAGGSPFF. CDR3 coding DNA: TGTGCCAGCAGCTTGGGACTAGCGGGAGGTTCACCGTTCTTC.

Worth noting for this clone: Other DNA sequences in the same sample also yield this CDR3. V is TRBV5-5 and J is TRBJ2-3; 7 nucleotides match TRBD2. CDR1 is SGHKS, CDR2 YYEKEE, per germline (reference sequence). This CDR3 spans 16 amino acids. With V trimmed by 4 bases and J by 0 bases, 8 bases remained unmatched. In DNA, the CDR3 is TGTGCCAGCAGCAGAGGGCTAGCGGCTAGCACAGATACGCAGTATTTT. Amino acids: CASSRGLAASTDTQYF.

This chain's CDR3 is CAISESRGTGGVGEQYF. The CDR3 DNA reads as TGTGCCATCAGTGAGTCAAGGGGGACAGGGGGCGTTGGCGAGCAGTACTTC. The rearrangement joins TRBV10-3 to TRBJ2-7; 12 nucleotides match TRBD1. The germline V gene encodes CDR1 ENHRY and CDR2 SYGVKD. The V segment lost 0 bases and the J segment 6 bases; nucleotides outside the gene matches: 9. The CDR3 covers 17 residues.

The genes are TRBV3-1 (or the pseudogene TRBV3-2) and TRBJ2-2; D gene uncertain. There are 12 residues in the CDR3. V lost 1 base, J lost 5 bases, and 2 bases lay in between. Germline loops: CDR1 LGHDT, CDR2 YNNKEL (reference sequence). Written as DNA, the CDR3 is TGTGCCAGCAGCCAAGTTACCGGGGAGCTGTTTTTT. Protein product: CASSQVTGELFF.

This clone has only a few counts. The rearrangement joins TRBV5-5 to TRBJ1-1, with 10 bases matching TRBD1. Germline values: CDR1 SGHKS, CDR2 YYEKEE (reference sequence). The CDR3 spans 16 residues. Trimming at V came to 0 bases and at J to 4 bases, leaving 6 bases not matched to a gene. CDR3 amino acids: CASSLGGQGFSTEAFF. DNA for the CDR3: TGTGCCAGCAGCTTGGGGGGACAGGGGTTTAGCACTGAAGCTTTCTTT. Full variable domain (rest looked up from reference TRBV5-5 and TRBJ1-1): DAGVTQSPTHLIKTRGQQVTLRCSPISGHKSVSWYQQVLGQGPQFIFQYYEKEERGRGNFPDRFSARQFPNYSSELNVNALLLGDSALYLCASSLGGQGFSTEAFFGQGTRLTVV.

The chain carries TRBV6-5 and TRBJ1-6, with D maybe TRBD1 (5 bases). Deletions cut 5 bases from V and 3 bases from J, with 11 bases between. Germline-derived CDR1 and CDR2 are MNHEY and SVGAGI. This CDR3 has 15 residues. CDR3 loop: CASSPSGLYNSPLHF. For the CDR3, the DNA is TGTGCCAGCAGTCCCTCGGGACTCTATAATTCACCCCTCCACTTT.

The chain has TRBV4-2 and TRBJ2-2; 8 nucleotides line up with TRBD1. Trimming removed 4 bases from V and 7 bases from J; junction bases left unmatched: 8. The germline V gene has CDR1 LGHNA and CDR2 YNFKEQ. This CDR3 has 15 amino acids. CDR3: CASSRDRGKGGELFF. In DNA form, the CDR3 reads TGTGCCAGCAGCCGAGACAGGGGCAAGGGCGGGGAGCTGTTTTTT.

The V and J genes are TRBV21-1 and TRBJ1-5; TRBD1, as called in the table, went unchecked against the DNA. TRBV21-1 is labeled a pseudogene. The CDR3 runs 15 residues. CDR3 sequence: CASSKQGRSNQPQHF. In nucleotides, the CDR3 is TGTGCCAGCAGCAAGCAGGGAAGGAGCAATCAGCCCCAGCATTTT.

V is TRBV19 and J is TRBJ2-3, with D unresolved. Germline CDR1 LNHDA, CDR2 SQIVND (reference sequence). The V end lost 4 bases, the J end lost 7 bases, and 6 bases lay between the germline ends. This CDR3 comprises 11 residues. This chain's CDR3 is CASSTSNTQYF. CDR3 DNA sequence: TGTGCCAGTAGTACATCAAATACGCAGTATTTT.

The V and J genes are TRBV6-5 and TRBJ1-4; TRBD1 matches 11 bases. The CDR3 is made up of 13 amino acids. Germline V gene sequence: CDR1 MNHEY, CDR2 SVGAGI. The V and J ends lost 9 bases and 10 bases, in that order; junction bases with no gene match: 7. CDR3 sequence (DNA): TGTGCCAGTTCCGGGACAGGGGGTAGAAAACTGTTTTTT. Translating gives CASSGTGGRKLFF.

This sequence joins TRBV7-3 and TRBJ2-1; 14 bases are a match to TRBD2. The germline V gene has CDR1 SGHTA and CDR2 FQGTGA. CDR3 length: 15 residues. The V gene end was trimmed by 3 bases and the J gene end by 8 bases; junction bases not matched to a gene: 3. The CDR3 region has the DNA TGTGCCAGCAGCTTCGGGACTAGCGGGAGCGATGAGCAGTTCTTC. Its protein product is CASSFGTSGSDEQFF.

In its sample, this clone was seen once. Other DNA sequences from this sample encode an identical CDR3 as well. The chain uses TRBV5-1 and TRBJ2-3, with 10 bases lining up with TRBD2. V dropped 4 bases and J dropped 0; count of bases not matched to a gene: 5. CDR3 length: 16 amino acids. Germline CDR1 and CDR2: SGHRS and YFSETQ. The CDR3 loop is CASSPGLAVSTDTQYF. The DNA of the CDR3 is TGCGCCAGCAGCCCCGGACTAGCGGTGAGCACAGATACGCAGTATTTT.

This clone was detected only once. The CDR3 DNA reads as TGTGCCACCAGCACCGACAGGGGGCAAATAACAGATACGCAGTATTTT. Translated: CATSTDRGQITDTQYF. The chain employs TRBV15 and TRBJ2-3; TRBD1 matches at 10 bases. Germline V lookup: CDR1 LNHNV, CDR2 YYDKDF (reference sequence). The CDR3 consists of 16 residues. Trimming took 4 bases from V and 3 from J; bases not matched to a gene: 7.

The chain recombines TRBV19 with TRBJ1-2; 9 nucleotides match TRBD1. The CDR3 is 14 residues long. Trimming at V came to 4 bases and at J to 8 bases, leaving 8 bases not matched to a gene. CDR1 is LNHDA and CDR2 is SQIVND in the germline V gene (reference sequence). This CDR3 is CASSKGQGVGGYTF. Written as DNA, the CDR3 is TGTGCCAGTAGTAAGGGACAGGGTGTTGGAGGCTACACCTTC.

V gene TRBV28 combines with J gene TRBJ1-1; no definite D call. Germline CDR1 MDHEN, CDR2 SYDVKM. CDR3 length: 10 amino acids. V was shortened by 10 bases and J by 0 bases, with 3 bases between the two germline ends. CDR3 DNA sequence: TGTGCCACCTTGAACACTGAAGCTTTCTTT. Translation: CATLNTEAFF.

The rearrangement joins TRBV27 to TRBJ2-1; D call uncertain. Trimming removed 6 bases from V and 8 bases from J, with 11 bases in between. Per the germline V gene, CDR1 is MNHEY and CDR2 is SMNVEV (reference sequence). CDR3 length: 12 residues. In DNA, the CDR3 is TGTGCCAGCAGCAATGACCCTGATGAGCAGTTCTTC. Translating gives CASSNDPDEQFF.

The chain is built from TRBV27 and TRBJ1-2, with 9 nucleotides matching TRBD1. From germline, CDR1 is MNHEY and CDR2 SMNVEV (reference sequence). V dropped 0 bases and J dropped 5; count of bases not matched to a gene: 16. The CDR3 extends over 19 amino acids. CDR3 nucleotide sequence: TGTGCCAGCAGTTTATCCGGACACAGGGGGCTTTCTCCTGGGTATGGCTACACCTTC. Its protein product is CASSLSGHRGLSPGYGYTF.

The CDR3 region has the DNA TGTGCCAGCAATTCGAACCGGCTCATAGCTAACTATGGCTACACCTTC. It codes for CASNSNRLIANYGYTF. The V and J genes are TRBV2 and TRBJ1-2; no firm D call. Germline CDR1 reads SNHLY; CDR2 reads FYNNEI. The CDR3 has 16 residues. Trimming stripped 7 bases from V and 0 bases from J, with 18 bases between.

This sequence joins TRBV3-1 (or the pseudogene TRBV3-2) and TRBJ2-2, with TRBD2 identical over 9 bases. Per germline, CDR1 LGHDT and CDR2 YNNKEL (reference sequence). V lost 4 bases, J lost 4 bases, and 4 bases stayed unmatched. The CDR3 runs 15 residues. CDR3 region: CASSLAGGATGELFF. Here the CDR3 DNA reads TGTGCCAGCAGCCTGGCGGGAGGGGCCACCGGGGAGCTGTTTTTT.